This TCR beta chain originates from a study of beta chain features in type 1 diabetes. Notes on the study in general: Type 1 diabetes patients had TCRB CDR3s that were shorter (moderately but significantly so) in all four CD4+ subsets. In comparison with healthy donors, patients had naive, central memory and Treg TCRB repertoires that appeared more similar. VDJ junctions sequenced from type 1 diabetes patients showed fewer insertions and more deletions.

CDR3 size: 14 residues. The germline CDR1 and CDR2 sequences are LGHNA and YSLEER. The J segment lost 6 bases and the V segment lost 1 base, leaving 3 bases of the junction unmatched. Markers CD45RO/CCR7/CD25/CD127/CD95/CD27 served to sort CD4+ naive, central memory, regulatory and stem cell-like memory cells. The authors reverse transcribed all of the isolated RNA, so sequencing captured expressed TCRB transcripts. Clones were sequenced by immunoSEQ multiplex PCR, and TCRdb holds only the in-frame ones, with some missing. The sample records under 300,000 clones, roughly 20% being singletons. This clone has more than one count but fewer than ten. The target antigen is unknown.

The chain recombines TRBV4-3 with TRBJ2-4, with TRBD2 matching over 7 bases. Specimen: naive CD4+ T cells from blood. This receptor was taken from a woman in her 40s with type 1 diabetes. CDR3 residues: CASSQGEGLNIQYF. The CDR3 DNA is TGCGCCAGCAGCCAAGGGGAGGGTTTAAACATTCAGTACTTC.